One sample yielded the 13 T cell receptor beta chains listed below, sequenced in a study of blood T cell repertoires in COVID-19. Measured with immunoSEQ multiplex PCR; TCRdb has only the in-frame clones, and not every one. This sample has a few hundred thousand clones, with 65% to 90% found just once. The specimen was peripheral blood. These receptors were collected from a woman aged 40 to 49 who had recovered from COVID-19.

This clone is medium-sized by share. The CDR3 DNA reads TGCGCCAGCAGCCAAGGAAGTGTAGGACTTCATGGCTACACCTTC. Translation: CASSQGSVGLHGYTF. The rearrangement links TRBV4-1 to TRBJ1-2; D ambiguous. The V and J ends lost 1 base and 6 bases respectively, with 15 bases between them. The CDR3 runs 15 residues. The V gene's germline CDR1 is MGHRA and CDR2 YSYEKL.

This chain links TRBV5-6 with TRBJ2-1; D possibly corresponds to TRBD2 (5 bases). The germline CDR1 and CDR2 sequences are SGHDT and YYEEEE. The CDR3 sequence is 15 residues long. Trimming removed 4 bases from V and 4 bases from J, with 15 bases in between. The CDR3 nucleotides read TGTGCCAGCAGCAGCGTATTTAGCGCGTACAATGAGCAGTTCTTC. Protein product: CASSSVFSAYNEQFF.

The genes are TRBV4-3 and TRBJ2-7, with D maybe TRBD1 (6 bases). Trimming left V 1 base short and J 2 bases short, with 9 bases between. CDR1 LGHNA and CDR2 YSLEER come from the germline V gene. The CDR3 is made up of 14 amino acids. The CDR3 here is CASSQVRGTYEQYF. CDR3 nucleotides: TGCGCCAGCAGCCAAGTCAGGGGTACCTACGAGCAGTACTTC.

V gene TRBV19 combines with J gene TRBJ2-3; 8 bases line up with TRBD1. Trimming cost V 8 bases and J 1 base; bases outside gene matches: 5. CDR1 LNHDA and CDR2 SQIVND come from the germline V gene (reference sequence). CDR3 size: 14 residues. The CDR3 loop reads CASSGGWGTDTQYF. CDR3 bases: TGTGCCAGTTCAGGGGGCTGGGGCACAGATACGCAGTATTTT. Using reference TRBV19 and TRBJ2-3 for the parts outside the CDR3, the full variable domain is DGGITQSPKYLFRKEGQNVTLSCEQNLNHDAMYWYRQDPGQGLRLIYYSQIVNDFQKGDIAEGYSVSREKKESFPLTVTSAQKNPTAFYLCASSGGWGTDTQYFGPGTRLTVL.

J is TRBJ1-2 and V is TRBV2, with D tentatively TRBD1 (6 bases). Germline V gives CDR1 SNHLY, CDR2 FYNNEI. This CDR3 spans 16 amino acids. V lost 2 bases to trimming and J lost 2 bases, with 15 bases between them. The CDR3 loop reads CASSESAGAKNYGYTF. The CDR3 DNA follows: TGTGCCAGCAGTGAATCAGCAGGGGCAAAGAACTATGGCTACACCTTC.

This chain links TRBV5-4 with TRBJ2-3; D is ambiguous. Germline V CDR1 and CDR2: SGHNT, YYREEE (reference sequence). Trimming removed 0 bases at V and 5 bases at J, with 13 bases between. The CDR3 loop spans 15 amino acids. The CDR3 region has the DNA TGTGCCAGCAGCTTGGACCCCGGTTTTATAGATACGCAGTATTTT. The encoded protein is CASSLDPGFIDTQYF.

This sequence joins TRBV11-3 and TRBJ2-3; D might be TRBD1 (6 bases). CDR3 length: 15 amino acids. Germline assignment: CDR1 SGHNT and CDR2 YENEEA. Between the trimmed V and J ends, which lost 5 bases and 2 bases, there was a span of 14 bases. CDR3 protein: CASSHGRQVTDTQYF. The CDR3 DNA follows: TGTGCCAGCAGCCATGGACGACAGGTCACAGATACGCAGTATTTT.

V is TRBV15 and J is TRBJ1-5; 7 bases are shared with TRBD1. Germline V gene sequence: CDR1 LNHNV, CDR2 YYDKDF (reference sequence). The CDR3 sequence is 16 residues long. Losses at the gene ends were 3 bases for V and 1 base for J; bases not matched to a gene: 6. DNA for the CDR3: TGTGCCACCAGCAGGGCGACAGGGCTCAGCAATCAGCCCCAGCATTTT. Its protein product is CATSRATGLSNQPQHF.

The V call is TRBV18, the J call TRBJ1-4, with D uncertain. V was pared by 3 bases and J by 3 bases, with 5 bases between. The CDR3 extends over 13 amino acids. Germline V gene lookup returns CDR1 KGHSH and CDR2 LQKENI. CDR3 region: CASSPAANEKLFF. The CDR3 DNA reads TGTGCCAGCTCACCGGCCGCTAATGAAAAACTGTTTTTT.

This chain links TRBV3-1 (or the pseudogene TRBV3-2) with TRBJ2-7; 14 bases line up with TRBD2. Trimming took 5 bases from V and 3 from J; bases not matched to a gene: 3. The germline V gene has CDR1 LGHDT and CDR2 YNNKEL (reference sequence). The CDR3 runs 15 residues. In DNA form, the CDR3 reads TGTGCCAGCAGCTTCGGACTAGCGGGGGGCTACGAGCAGTACTTC. Protein product: CASSFGLAGGYEQYF.

The chain carries TRBV21-1 and TRBJ1-3; the listed D gene, TRBD1, was not tested against the DNA. TRBV21-1 is assigned pseudogene status. This CDR3 is 12 amino acids long. CDR3 in DNA: TGTGCCAGCGCACAGGGGAGAGACACCATATATTTT. Encoded protein: CASAQGRDTIYF.

The chain couples TRBV2 to TRBJ2-3, with D possibly being TRBD2 (5 bases). CDR1 and CDR2 (germline): SNHLY, FYNNEI. V shed 5 bases and J shed 6 bases, with 12 bases lying between them. This CDR3 spans 13 amino acids. CDR3 DNA sequence: TGTGCCAGCAGTAAGTCGAGGGAGGATACGCAGTATTTT. It translates to CASSKSREDTQYF.

The chain has TRBV4-1 and TRBJ2-5, with D perhaps TRBD1 (7 bases). Trimming cost V 0 bases and J 5 bases, with 13 bases left between them. The germline V gene has CDR1 MGHRA and CDR2 YSYEKL. This CDR3 is 15 amino acids long. CDR3 in amino acids: CASSQESGGRETQYF. The CDR3, as DNA: TGCGCCAGCAGCCAAGAATCAGGGGGGCGTGAGACCCAGTACTTC.